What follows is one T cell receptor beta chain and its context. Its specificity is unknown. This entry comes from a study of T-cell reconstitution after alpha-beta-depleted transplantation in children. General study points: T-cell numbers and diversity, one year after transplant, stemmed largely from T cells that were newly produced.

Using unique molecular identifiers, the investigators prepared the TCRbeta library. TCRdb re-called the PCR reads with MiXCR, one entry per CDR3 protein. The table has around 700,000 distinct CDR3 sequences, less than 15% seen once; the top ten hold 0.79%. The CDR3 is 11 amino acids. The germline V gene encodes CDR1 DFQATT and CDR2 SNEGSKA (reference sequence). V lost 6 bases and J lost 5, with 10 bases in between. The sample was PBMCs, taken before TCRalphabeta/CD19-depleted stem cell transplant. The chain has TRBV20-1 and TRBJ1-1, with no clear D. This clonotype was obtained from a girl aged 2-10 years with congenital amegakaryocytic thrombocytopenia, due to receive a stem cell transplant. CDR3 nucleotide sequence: TGCAGTGCCGACGACTTAACTGAAGCTTTCTTT. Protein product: CSADDLTEAFF.